This TCR beta chain was recorded in a study of T cell changes during pregnancy in multiple sclerosis. This table comes from immunoSEQ multiplex PCR, and its TCRdb copy is limited to in-frame clones, with some not included. This sample has approximately 88,000 clones; approximately 92% occur once, and the top ten carry over 3.5%. The germline V gene has CDR1 LNHDA and CDR2 SQIVND (reference sequence). The CDR3 length is 17 residues. The ends were cut back, 1 base at V and 1 base at J, with 17 bases in the middle. J is TRBJ2-7 and V is TRBV19; D not certain. The sequence was obtained from a female donor with multiple sclerosis, enrolled in a pregnancy study. Here the sequenced sample was peripheral blood, taken in the first trimester of pregnancy. CDR3 coding DNA: TGTGCCAGTAGTATAGCCGGGTTCGGCGGCGGTTCCTACGAGCAGTACTTC. Its protein is CASSIAGFGGGSYEQYF.